This T cell receptor (beta chain) was sequenced for a study of T cell responses to AZD1222 COVID-19 vaccine. Overall study findings and caveats: Mapped onto spike, vaccine-associated CD4 TCRs spanned it and were dominant at 160-218 and 743-854.

This CDR3 has 14 amino acids. The sample holds a few counts of this clone. Its antigen remains unknown. Measured with immunoSEQ multiplex PCR; TCRdb has only the in-frame clones, and not every one. The table has 110,000 or so clones, roughly 86% seen once. The source of this sequence is an adult who received the AZD1222 COVID-19 vaccine. This rearrangement joins TRBV21-1 to TRBJ2-3; the table assigns TRBD2, which was not confirmed against the DNA. TRBV21-1 has pseudogene status. The material was peripheral blood, obtained 28 days after the second AZD1222 dose. The CDR3 bases are TGTGCCAGCAGCAAGATGCGGTTACCAGATACGCAGTATTTT. Its translation is CASSKMRLPDTQYF.